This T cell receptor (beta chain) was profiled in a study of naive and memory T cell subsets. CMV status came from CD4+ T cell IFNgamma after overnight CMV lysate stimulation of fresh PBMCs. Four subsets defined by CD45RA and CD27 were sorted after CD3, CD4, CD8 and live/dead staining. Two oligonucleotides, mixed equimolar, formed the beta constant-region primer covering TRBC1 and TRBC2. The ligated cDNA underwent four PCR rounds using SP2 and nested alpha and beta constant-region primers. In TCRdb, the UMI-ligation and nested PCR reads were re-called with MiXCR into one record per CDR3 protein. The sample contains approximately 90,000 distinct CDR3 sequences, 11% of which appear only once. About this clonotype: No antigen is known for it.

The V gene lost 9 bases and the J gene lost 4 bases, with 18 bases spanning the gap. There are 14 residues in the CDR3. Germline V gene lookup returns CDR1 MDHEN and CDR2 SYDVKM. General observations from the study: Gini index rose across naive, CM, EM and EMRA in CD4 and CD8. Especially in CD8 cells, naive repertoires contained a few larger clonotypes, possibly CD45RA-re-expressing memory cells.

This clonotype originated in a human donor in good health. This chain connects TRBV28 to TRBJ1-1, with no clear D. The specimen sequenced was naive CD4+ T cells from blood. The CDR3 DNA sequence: TGTGCCAGTTGGCTGGGGTTGGTTCGCACTGAAGCTTTCTTT. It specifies CASWLGLVRTEAFF. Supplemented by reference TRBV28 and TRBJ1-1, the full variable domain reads DVKVTQSSRYLVKRTGEKVFLECVQDMDHENMFWYRQDPGLGLRLIYFSYDVKMKEKGDIPEGYSVSREKKERFSLILESASTNQTSMYLCASWLGLVRTEAFFGQGTRLTVV.